These 28 T cell receptor beta chains share one sample of origin, sequenced in a study of cytomegalovirus exposure and HLA in healthy donors. Both 60 Vbeta primers and 13 Jbeta primers went into the PCR. Here immunoSEQ multiplex PCR was the method, and the copy in TCRdb shows in-frame clones only, minus some. Across some 120,000 clones, the top ten clones capture less than 3% of the sample. Sequencing used PBMCs. All receptors derive from a man between 25 and 39 years old in good health and CMV-seronegative.

For this clone: Other nucleotide sequences from this sample produce the same CDR3. This chain uses TRBV5-1 with TRBJ1-5, with 8 bases that match TRBD1. The junction had 1 base not matched to a gene; V was cut back by 2 bases and J by 0 bases. This CDR3 spans 15 amino acids. Per germline, CDR1 SGHRS and CDR2 YFSETQ. CDR3 residues: CASSLTGGSNQPQHF. The DNA for the CDR3 is TGCGCCAGCAGCTTAACAGGGGGTAGCAATCAGCCCCAGCATTTT.

The rearrangement joins TRBV19 to TRBJ2-1; the D gene is possibly TRBD2 (6 bases). Trimming removed 3 bases from V and 5 bases from J, with 14 bases in between. Germline CDR1 reads LNHDA; CDR2 reads SQIVND (reference sequence). CDR3 length: 15 amino acids. This CDR3 is CASSIFRGVNNEQFF. CDR3 in DNA: TGTGCCAGTAGTATCTTTCGCGGGGTAAACAATGAGCAGTTCTTC.

This sequence joins TRBV6-1 and TRBJ1-2; TRBD1 might be the D (5 bases). Trimming removed 4 bases at V and 8 bases at J, with 14 bases between. The CDR3 totals 13 residues. The germline gives CDR1 MNHNS, CDR2 SASEGT. CDR3: CASSARWGDGYTF. CDR3 coding DNA: TGTGCCAGCAGTGCTAGGTGGGGGGACGGCTACACCTTC.

This chain joins TRBV7-9 and TRBJ2-1, with TRBD2 identical over 10 bases. The ends lost 5 bases at V and 7 bases at J; junction bases unmatched: 17. CDR1 SEHNR and CDR2 FQNEAQ come from the germline V gene (reference sequence). The CDR3 is made up of 18 amino acids. In DNA form, the CDR3 reads TGTGCCAGCAGCCTCCCCCCCCGCCTAGCGGGAGCGAGGAATGAGCAGTTCTTC. Translated: CASSLPPRLAGARNEQFF.

This chain connects TRBV9 to TRBJ1-1; 7 bases line up with TRBD1. V was pared by 3 bases and J by 5 bases, with 1 base of the junction left unmatched. The germline CDR1 and CDR2 sequences are SGDLS and YYNGEE. This CDR3 region has 12 residues. CDR3 sequence (DNA): TGTGCCAGCAGCGCGACAGGGACTGAAGCTTTCTTT. Protein sequence: CASSATGTEAFF.

The rearrangement joins TRBV19 to TRBJ2-7; D is possibly TRBD2 (5 bases). CDR1 is LNHDA and CDR2 is SQIVND in the germline V gene (reference sequence). V shed 1 base and J shed 2 bases, with 12 bases lying between them. The length of the CDR3 is 15 residues. CDR3 in amino acids: CASSIVAGEPYEQYF. The CDR3 DNA reads TGTGCCAGTAGTATAGTCGCGGGCGAGCCCTACGAGCAGTACTTC.

The chain carries TRBV19 and TRBJ2-2; tentative D call: TRBD1 (6 bases). The CDR3 is 15 residues long. The V end was cut by 1 base, the J end by 4 bases, with 10 bases between. Germline V gene sequence: CDR1 LNHDA, CDR2 SQIVND (reference sequence). In DNA, the CDR3 is TGTGCCAGTAGTATAGGGGACACTATCACCGGGGAGCTGTTTTTT. It codes for CASSIGDTITGELFF.

The chain joins TRBV30 to TRBJ2-1, with 8 bases fitting TRBD1. V lost 0 bases to trimming and J lost 5 bases; unmatched junction nucleotides: 3. From germline, CDR1 is GTSNPN and CDR2 SVGIG (reference sequence). The CDR3 spans 14 residues. In nucleotides, the CDR3 is TGTGCCTGGAGTGTGACAGGGGACGACAATGAGCAGTTCTTC. Encoded protein: CAWSVTGDDNEQFF. Based on the CDR3 plus reference TRBV30 and TRBJ2-1, the full variable domain is SQTIHQWPATLVQPVGSPLSLECTVEGTSNPNLYWYRQAAGRGLQLLFYSVGIGQISSEVPQNLSASRPQDRQFILSSKKLLLSDSGFYLCAWSVTGDDNEQFFGPGTRLTVL.

The CDR3 DNA is TGTGCCAGCAGCTTAACGAAGGGTTTCGGGACTAGCGGAGATCTCAGGGAGACCCAGTACTTC. This sequence encodes CASSLTKGFGTSGDLRETQYF. The chain links TRBV7-3 to TRBJ2-5, with 11 nucleotides matching TRBD2. V was pared by 0 bases and J by 5 bases, with 20 bases of the junction left unmatched. CDR3 length: 21 amino acids. CDR1 and CDR2 from the germline V gene are SGHTA and FQGTGA.

The genes are TRBV7-9 and TRBJ1-1; maybe TRBD1 (6 bases). CDR3 size: 13 residues. Germline V gene data show CDR1 as SEHNR and CDR2 as FQNEAQ (reference sequence). The chain's CDR3 is CTVGGLGNTEAFF. As DNA, the CDR3 is TGTACCGTGGGGGGGCTGGGGAACACTGAAGCTTTCTTT.

The gene calls are TRBV6-1 and TRBJ2-5; 11 bases align to TRBD2. The DNA end is a closer match to TRBJ2-7, so the J assignment may be wrong. CDR3 size: 18 residues. Germline values: CDR1 MNHNS, CDR2 SASEGT. CDR3 coding DNA: TGTGCCAGCAGTGAGCCTTGGGGGACTAGCGGATTACCCTACGAGCAGTACTTC. This codes for CASSEPWGTSGLPYEQYF.

This chain uses TRBV5-4 with TRBJ2-5; D might be TRBD1 (6 bases). Germline V gene lookup returns CDR1 SGHNT and CDR2 YYREEE (reference sequence). The CDR3 consists of 14 residues. Trimming pared 4 bases from V and 2 bases from J, leaving 12 bases between. CDR3 DNA sequence: TGTGCCAGCAGCGGCCAGGGGTTACAAGAGACCCAGTACTTC. Its protein product is CASSGQGLQETQYF.

V gene TRBV28 combines with J gene TRBJ1-1; weak D call: TRBD1 (6 bases). V lost 5 bases to trimming and J lost 3 bases, with 19 bases between them. The CDR3 has 16 amino acids. The germline V gene has CDR1 MDHEN and CDR2 SYDVKM. The CDR3: CASSPLGGGKDTEAFF. Written as DNA, the CDR3 is TGTGCCAGCAGTCCCTTAGGCGGGGGCAAGGACACTGAAGCTTTCTTT.

J is TRBJ2-7 and V is TRBV29-1, with TRBD1 matching 8 bases. Germline CDR1 is SQVTM and CDR2 is ANQGSEA. Losses at the gene ends were 6 bases for V and 4 bases for J; bases not matched to a gene: 8. This CDR3 is 13 amino acids long. CDR3 nucleotides: TGCAGCGTCCCAGGGGGCGTCCGATACGAGCAGTACTTC. Protein: CSVPGGVRYEQYF.

CDR3 DNA: TGTGCCAGCAGCTCCCAGTTGGGGCTTACTGAAGCTTTCTTT. This gives the protein CASSSQLGLTEAFF. The chain recombines TRBV5-4 with TRBJ1-1, with D perhaps TRBD1 (5 bases). This CDR3 is 14 amino acids long. CDR1 and CDR2 from the germline V gene are SGHNT and YYREEE (reference sequence). V dropped 3 bases and J dropped 5 bases, with 14 bases sitting between them.

V and J are TRBV28 and TRBJ2-4, with D maybe TRBD1 (6 bases). This CDR3 region has 14 residues. V lost 10 bases, J lost 8 bases, and 21 bases lay in between. Germline V gene lookup returns CDR1 MDHEN and CDR2 SYDVKM. CDR3 amino acids: CAIIPGPHRDIQYF. In DNA, the CDR3 is TGTGCCATAATCCCGGGCCCACACAGGGACATTCAGTACTTC.

This sequence joins TRBV5-1 and TRBJ2-7; D remains unclear. The CDR3 runs 14 residues. The V gene lost 0 bases and the J gene lost 3 bases, with 10 bases spanning the gap. Per the germline V gene, CDR1 is SGHRS and CDR2 is YFSETQ. In nucleotides, the CDR3 is TGCGCCAGCAGCTTGGCCCAGCCTAGCTACGAGCAGTACTTC. Translation: CASSLAQPSYEQYF.

The chain joins TRBV9 to TRBJ2-3; 8 bases line up with TRBD2. V lost 3 bases and J lost 2; bases outside the gene matches: 8. The germline V gene encodes CDR1 SGDLS and CDR2 YYNGEE. This CDR3 has 16 amino acids. CDR3 DNA: TGTGCCAGCAGCGCCGTTACTAGCGGTTTCACAGATACGCAGTATTTT. Translated, it gives CASSAVTSGFTDTQYF.

This rearrangement joins TRBV5-6 to TRBJ2-1, with D possibly matching TRBD1 (6 bases). Trimming took off 3 bases at V and 8 bases at J, with 21 bases between the two ends. The length of the CDR3 is 16 residues. Germline CDR1 reads SGHDT; CDR2 reads YYEEEE. CDR3 coding DNA: TGTGCCAGCAGCTGGAGCTTGGGGGCAAAATCTTATGAGCAGTTCTTC. Translation: CASSWSLGAKSYEQFF.

This chain joins TRBV15 and TRBJ1-5, with TRBD1 as a possible D gene (5 bases). The V end lost 1 base, the J end lost 7 bases, and 14 bases lay between the germline ends. The CDR3 runs 15 residues. CDR1 LNHNV and CDR2 YYDKDF come from the germline V gene (reference sequence). CDR3 sequence reads: CATSRAQDITQPQHF. CDR3 nucleotides: TGTGCCACCAGCAGAGCCCAGGACATTACCCAGCCCCAGCATTTT.

The rearrangement joins TRBV4-1 to TRBJ1-6, with D possibly matching TRBD1 (5 bases). This CDR3 region has 16 residues. The V and J ends lost 1 base and 7 bases respectively, with 14 bases between them. Germline-derived CDR1 and CDR2 are MGHRA and YSYEKL. The CDR3 spells CASSQVSGTENSPLHF. In DNA, the CDR3 is TGCGCCAGCAGCCAAGTTAGCGGGACTGAGAATTCACCCCTCCACTTT.

The rearrangement uses TRBV14 and TRBJ2-7; weak D call: TRBD1 (6 bases). This CDR3 spans 16 amino acids. From germline, CDR1 is SGHDN and CDR2 FVKESK. V was trimmed by 1 base and J by 5 bases, leaving 18 bases between them. CDR3 protein: CASSQALGRGHHEQYF. CDR3 in DNA: TGTGCCAGCAGCCAAGCCCTCGGCAGGGGCCACCACGAGCAGTACTTC.

The chain has TRBV28 and TRBJ1-1, with 8 bases identical to TRBD1. The germline V gene has CDR1 MDHEN and CDR2 SYDVKM. J was trimmed by 1 base and V by 3 bases; bases with no gene match: 4. This CDR3 region has 15 residues. The CDR3 sequence is CASSFHTGGNTEAFF. The DNA for the CDR3 is TGTGCCAGCAGTTTTCACACAGGGGGGAACACTGAAGCTTTCTTT.

This chain joins TRBV5-1 and TRBJ2-7; 10 bases are a match to TRBD1. The V gene's germline CDR1 is SGHRS and CDR2 YFSETQ. Germline trimming cut 4 bases from V and 0 bases from J; bases unmatched to any gene: 4. The CDR3 has 15 amino acids. CDR3 in DNA: TGCGCCAGCAGCCTTAGGACAGGGGGCTCCTACGAGCAGTACTTC. Translation gives CASSLRTGGSYEQYF. Combining the CDR3 with reference TRBV5-1 and TRBJ2-7 gives the whole variable domain KAGVTQTPRYLIKTRGQQVTLSCSPISGHRSVSWYQQTPGQGLQFLFEYFSETQRNKGNFPGRFSGRQFSNSRSEMNVSTLELGDSALYLCASSLRTGGSYEQYFGPGTRLTVT.

The J gene is TRBJ2-5, the V gene TRBV4-3; possibly TRBD1 for D (5 bases). Germline CDR1 reads LGHNA; CDR2 reads YSLEER. CDR3 length equals 14 residues. The V and J ends lost 0 bases and 5 bases respectively, with 10 bases between them. The CDR3 protein is CASSQDVGVETQYF. The DNA for the CDR3 is TGCGCCAGCAGCCAAGATGTAGGGGTTGAGACCCAGTACTTC.

The chain uses TRBV10-3 and TRBJ2-7; the D gene is possibly TRBD1 (6 bases). CDR3 length: 16 amino acids. The V end lost 4 bases, the J end lost 1 base, and 17 bases lay between the germline ends. Germline CDR1 and CDR2: ENHRY and SYGVKD. The CDR3 DNA is TGTGCCATCAGTGGAACAGGGACACCTCGTTCCTACGAGCAGTACTTC. Its protein product is CAISGTGTPRSYEQYF.

The chain is built from TRBV5-1 and TRBJ2-2, with 9 bases matching TRBD2. V gave up 4 bases and J gave up 2 bases; unmatched junction bases: 3. Germline assignment: CDR1 SGHRS and CDR2 YFSETQ. The CDR3 totals 15 residues. CDR3 in DNA: TGCGCCAGCAGCGGTAGCGGGAGCAACACCGGGGAGCTGTTTTTT. Its translation: CASSGSGSNTGELFF.

This chain connects TRBV15 to TRBJ2-7, with 7 bases lining up with TRBD1. Trimming took 5 bases from V and 1 from J; bases not matched to a gene: 11. The CDR3 is 16 amino acids. Germline CDR1 LNHNV, CDR2 YYDKDF (reference sequence). The CDR3 loop reads CATSSGTGAVSYEQYF. Written as DNA, the CDR3 is TGTGCCACCAGCTCGGGAACAGGGGCGGTGTCCTACGAGCAGTACTTC.